This is a list of T cell receptor beta chains from one sample in a study of OX40 agonist ivuxolimab in advanced cancers. Some clones are missing from TCRdb's copy, which holds only in-frame ones; the method was immunoSEQ multiplex PCR. The profile shows about 27,000 clones, around 86% of them singletons. Here the sequenced sample was CD4+ or CD8+ T cells sorted from blood, taken in a trial of the OX40 agonist ivuxolimab. The origin of the receptors is an adult with an advanced solid tumor such as melanoma, head and neck, liver or kidney cancer. Both conserved end residues are part of each CDR3. The order of the fields is V gene, clone size, CDR3 protein. Size is omitted from some rows. Given values are once, few, many or a class for expanded clones.

>TRBV9|once
CASSSPPGAYNEQFF
>TRBV7-6|.
CASSLGGDSRIQPQHF
>TRBV5-1|.
CASSFYGRAYNEQFF
>TRBV7-9|.
CASSAGQGKYEQYF
>TRBV10-3|.
CASSFGQGAAGELFF
>TRBV6-5|.
CASSYGARYGYTF
>TRBV27|.
CASSTGSSHEQFF
>TRBV5-8|.
CASSLGTDQQYF
>TRBV30|.
CACQRQGNEKLFF
>TRBV19|.
CASSIDDSGNPQFF
>TRBV27|.
CASRIAGTGNNQPQHF
>TRBV5-1|.
CASSLGLAGPFF
>TRBV5-1|.
CASSPVDRSSYEQYF
>TRBV6-5|.
CASSEPQDTGELFF
>TRBV13|.
CASSLRDRVAYEQYF
>TRBV4-2|.
CASSQEGIGSGLNEQYF
>TRBV9|few
CASSVEDGPNEKLFF
>TRBV29-1|.
CSVEVGTAYGYTF
>TRBV19|.
CASSTPAGNTEAFF
>TRBV28|.
CASSRSPRGNTGELFF
>TRBV7-3|.
CASSPETSGRSIEQYF
>TRBV5-6|few
CASSLVADNEQFF
>TRBV28|.
CASSWDRGGTEAFF
>TRBV11-2|.
CASSLARGRGVGSYGYTF
>TRBV7-2|once
CASSLAAGLAGETQYF
>TRBV29-1|.
CSVGRSFGAFF
>TRBV30|once
CAWSKGVQETQYF
>TRBV11-2|.
CASSFDTADTEAFF
>TRBV28|.
CASLLEGEETQYF
>TRBV28|once
CATDYTYPTTDTQYF
>TRBV12-5|.
CASGFTNAGQSRANVLTF
>TRBV19|medium-sized
CASREPNTGELFF
>TRBV9|.
CASSVGAGDAFF
>TRBV7-8|once
CASSLGEEGEQYF
>TRBV18|.
CASSRSSYEQYF
>TRBV9|few
CASSPTPAASYEQYF
>TRBV11-2|few
CASSLATYEQYF
>TRBV27|.
CASSNMGPGELFF
>TRBV7-9|once
CASSLAGHYNEQFF
>TRBV10-3|.
CAISGRGQGGANYGYTF
>TRBV28|.
CASSLTQASNQPQHF
>TRBV4-1|.
CASSQVRRGRQGMENTEAFF
>TRBV29-1|once
CSVVGGLEQFF
>TRBV5-6|.
CASSSRRDSRHQPQHF
>TRBV6-1|.
CASRDRDTPYNEQFF
>TRBV27|.
CASSLSGTFGAGELFF
>TRBV29-1|once
CSVDGLASPYNEQFF
>TRBV4-1|.
CASSRKREGPGELFF
>TRBV19|once
CASSITESSYEQYF
>TRBV27|.
CASSLFRGRETQYF
>TRBV27|.
CASSLVAELSYEQYF
>TRBV15|.
CATSRDRRSPKGFF
>TRBV29-1|.
CSVDVPGNTIYF
>TRBV28|.
CASSRGTSGRWLDTQYF